Each of the 14 T cell receptor beta chains below was sequenced from the same sample in a study of vaccination effects on CD4 cells after COVID-19. TCRdb's copy holds only in-frame clones and misses some; the assay was immunoSEQ multiplex PCR. The sample lists fewer than 40,000 clones; approximately 80% were seen once. Expansion with viral peptide pools was applied to antigen-specific CD4+ T cells by the ViraFEST assay prior to sequencing. Subsequent to approximately 11 days of culture, CD4+ T cells were isolated. BNT162b2 vaccine or mRNA-1273 vaccine was given to participants in two doses. What these receptors recognize is not known. The sequenced sample was CD4+ T cells from PBMCs cultured with HCoV-NL63 spike peptides, obtained after COVID-19 vaccination. Receptors were obtained from a human donor who received a COVID-19 vaccine. Some clones in this sample may be carry-over from other donors' samples.

The rearrangement uses TRBV14 and TRBJ2-5, with 7 bases matching TRBD2. CDR3 length: 14 residues. Trimming took 4 bases from V and 7 from J; bases not matched to a gene: 9. The germline CDR1 and CDR2 sequences are SGHDN and FVKESK. The chain's CDR3 is CASSLGTTGGTQYF. In DNA, the CDR3 is TGTGCCAGCAGCCTTGGGACTACCGGGGGGACCCAGTACTTC.

This clone was picked up one time. The chain uses TRBV7-3 and TRBJ2-3; D call uncertain. Germline V CDR1 and CDR2: SGHTA, FQGTGA. The CDR3 spans 13 residues. V lost 1 base, J lost 6 bases, and 8 bases lay in between. The CDR3 bases are TGTGCCAGCAGCTTAATTCTGGCGGATACGCAGTATTTT. Its translation is CASSLILADTQYF.

As DNA, the CDR3 is TGTGCCAGCAGTGACAAGGGCCCCAATCAGCCCCAGCATTTT. Translated, it gives CASSDKGPNQPQHF. V usage is TRBV6-4 and J usage is TRBJ1-5, with D hard to call. V was trimmed by 2 bases and J by 3 bases, leaving 8 bases between them. CDR3 length: 14 residues. Per the germline V gene, CDR1 is MRHNA and CDR2 is SNTAGT.

The chain links TRBV29-1 to TRBJ1-2; the D gene is possibly TRBD1 (5 bases). Trimming shortened V by 3 bases and J by 7 bases, and 15 bases separated the two germline ends. The germline CDR1 and CDR2 sequences are SQVTM and ANQGSEA. This CDR3 region has 13 residues. CDR3 bases: TGCAGCGTTGAGTCGGTCAGGGCGGCTGGCTACACCTTC. Translated: CSVESVRAAGYTF.

The V gene is TRBV30, the J gene TRBJ2-6, with D hard to call. V was trimmed by 2 bases and J by 4 bases, leaving 30 bases between them. Germline CDR1 is GTSNPN and CDR2 is SVGIG (reference sequence). The CDR3 covers 21 residues. This CDR3 is CAWSKKKLSLPQSLGANVLTF. The CDR3 DNA is TGTGCCTGGAGTAAGAAAAAACTCAGCCTGCCCCAGTCTCTGGGGGCCAACGTCCTGACTTTC.

The chain has TRBV10-2 and TRBJ2-5, with 8 nucleotides matching TRBD1. The CDR3 totals 13 residues. V trimming: 5 bases; J trimming: 6 bases; junction bases outside the gene matches: 5. Germline assignment: CDR1 WSHSY and CDR2 SAAADI. DNA of the CDR3: TGCGCCAGCAGTCAGGGGGCCCAGAAGACCCAGTACTTC. Translated: CASSQGAQKTQYF.

The CDR3, as DNA: TGTGCCAGCAGTTTCACGGAATACACTGAAGCTTTCTTT. Its protein product is CASSFTEYTEAFF. V usage is TRBV28 and J usage is TRBJ1-1, with D unresolved. In germline, CDR1 is MDHEN, CDR2 SYDVKM. The CDR3 sequence is 13 residues long. V gave up 3 bases and J gave up 3 bases, with 8 bases separating them.

The genes are TRBV10-3 and TRBJ2-3; 10 nucleotides agree with TRBD2. The V gene end was trimmed by 5 bases and the J gene end by 0 bases; junction bases not matched to a gene: 5. Germline V CDR1 and CDR2: ENHRY, SYGVKD. The CDR3 has 16 residues. The CDR3 DNA follows: TGTGCCATCAGTACAACTAGCGGGACTAGCACAGATACGCAGTATTTT. Amino acids: CAISTTSGTSTDTQYF.

This sequence joins TRBV6-2 or TRBV6-3 and TRBJ2-5; 7 nucleotides agree with TRBD2. Trimming took 6 bases from V and 5 from J; bases not matched to a gene: 6. The CDR3 runs to 13 residues. Germline CDR1 and CDR2: MNHEY and SVGEGT. CDR3 region: CASSAAGVETQYF. The DNA for the CDR3 is TGTGCCAGCAGCGCCGCGGGGGTGGAGACCCAGTACTTC.

The J gene is TRBJ2-1, the V gene TRBV6-2 or TRBV6-3; the match to TRBD2 covers 13 bases. Germline trimming cut 5 bases from V and 7 bases from J; bases unmatched to any gene: 5. The CDR3 loop spans 15 amino acids. Germline V gene lookup returns CDR1 MNHEY and CDR2 SVGEGT. The DNA for the CDR3 is TGTGCCAGCAGTCCCCCGGGACTAGCGGGGAATGAGCAGTTCTTC. This gives the protein CASSPPGLAGNEQFF.

The chain uses TRBV6-5 and TRBJ2-7; 9 bases match TRBD1. This CDR3 comprises 15 residues. Trimming cost V 7 bases and J 2 bases; bases outside gene matches: 9. In germline, CDR1 is MNHEY, CDR2 SVGAGI. CDR3 bases: TGTGCCAGCACAGCTTCGGGACAGGGAGCCTACGAGCAGTACGTC. This sequence encodes CASTASGQGAYEQYV.

This chain's CDR3 is CASSTAGALAKNIQYF. The CDR3 nucleotides read TGTGCCAGCAGCACCGCCGGGGCACTAGCCAAAAACATTCAGTACTTC. The rearrangement links TRBV5-4 to TRBJ2-4; D possibly uses TRBD1 or TRBD2 (5 bases each). This CDR3 has 16 residues. Germline assignment: CDR1 SGHNT and CDR2 YYREEE (reference sequence). Trimming stripped 4 bases from V and 0 bases from J, with 14 bases between.

This clone was seen more than once but under ten times. This chain links TRBV19 with TRBJ1-5; D possibly corresponds to TRBD1 (6 bases). V dropped 6 bases and J dropped 4 bases, with 13 bases sitting between them. Germline V gene data show CDR1 as LNHDA and CDR2 as SQIVND (reference sequence). This CDR3 comprises 14 residues. The CDR3 loop reads CASRSGVGNQPQHF. DNA for the CDR3: TGTGCCAGTAGATCAGGGGTAGGAAATCAGCCCCAGCATTTT. Full variable domain (remainder filled in from reference TRBV19 and TRBJ1-5): DGGITQSPKYLFRKEGQNVTLSCEQNLNHDAMYWYRQDPGQGLRLIYYSQIVNDFQKGDIAEGYSVSREKKESFPLTVTSAQKNPTAFYLCASRSGVGNQPQHFGDGTRLSIL.

V gene TRBV19 combines with J gene TRBJ2-3, with TRBD2 matching 8 bases. Trimming removed 8 bases from V and 4 bases from J; junction bases left unmatched: 11. Germline values: CDR1 LNHDA, CDR2 SQIVND (reference sequence). The CDR3 totals 15 residues. The CDR3 DNA reads TGTGCCAGTGCCCTAGGTAGCGGGGACGCAGATACGCAGTATTTT. It is translated as CASALGSGDADTQYF.